This T cell receptor (beta chain) was sequenced in a study of CXCR3-negative and CXCR3-positive naive CD8 T cells. 5' RACE that incorporated UMI labels was used to prepare the TRB cDNA libraries. TCRdb re-called the 5' RACE reads and shows each CDR3 protein once, DNA omitted. The sample totals some 68,000 distinct CDR3 sequences. Triplicates of about 300,000 cells were sorted from each CD8+ T cell subset. Germline assignment: CDR1 SGDLS and CDR2 YYNGEE. This CDR3 contains 16 residues. Regarding this clonotype: Its specificity is not known.

Study results and limitations: The study found that naive CXCR3-negative and CXCR3-positive cells shared TRBV-TRBJ usage, while memory cells differed. Sequencing showed both naive subsets with comparably high diversity, and memory CD8+ cells much lower. For the naive subsets, surface CD5 was similar, and TCR strength was inferred from TRB CDR3 properties. Higher TRB CDR3 hydrophobicity marked CXCR3-positive naive cells relative to CXCR3-negative naive cells.

The chain carries TRBV9 and TRBJ2-7; absent DNA, TCRdb's TRBD2 call cannot be checked. This TCR was recovered from a human donor in good health. Some clones in this sample may be carry-over from other donors' samples. Sequencing was done on a sample of naive CXCR3+ CD8+ T cells from blood. Described subset: CD45RO-CCR7+CD27+CD95- naive CD8+ T cells expressing CXCR3 (TNR3+). The CDR3 loop is CASSVSPRTTSYEQYF.